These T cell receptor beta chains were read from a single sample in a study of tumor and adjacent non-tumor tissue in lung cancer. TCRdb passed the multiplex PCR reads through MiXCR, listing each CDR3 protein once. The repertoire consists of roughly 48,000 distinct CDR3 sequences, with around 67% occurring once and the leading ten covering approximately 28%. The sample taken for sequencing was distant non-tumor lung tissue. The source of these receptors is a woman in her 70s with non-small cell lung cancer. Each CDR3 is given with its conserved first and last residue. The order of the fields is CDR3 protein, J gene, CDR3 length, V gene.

CDR3: CSVMGEFGEAFF
J: TRBJ1-1
length: 12
V: TRBV29-1

CDR3: CAWSAMGDEQYF
J: TRBJ2-7
length: 12
V: TRBV30

CDR3: CVSSLTGDFARFF
J: TRBJ2-7
length: 13
V: TRBV11-1

CDR3: CSVGDLMERAVMNTETFF
J: TRBJ1-1
length: 18
V: TRBV29-1

CDR3: CASRPRAETYEQYF
J: TRBJ2-7
length: 14
V: TRBV28

CDR3: CASSLYRGSSYNEQFF
J: TRBJ2-1
length: 16
V: TRBV5-1

CDR3: CVSNHGTGGTDNEQFF
J: TRBJ2-1
length: 16
V: TRBV4-2

CDR3: CASSVSGRTPQHF
J: TRBJ1-5
length: 13
V: TRBV6-1

CDR3: CAIIESSRLAGNEQFF
J: TRBJ2-1
length: 16
V: TRBV10-3

CDR3: CASSQTRNTGELFF
J: TRBJ2-2
length: 14
V: TRBV5-6

CDR3: CASSLGSGGVNEHYF
J: TRBJ2-7
length: 15
V: TRBV12-3/TRBV12-4

CDR3: CASTRGGAYEKLFF
J: TRBJ1-4
length: 14
V: TRBV28

CDR3: CSVEESRGAEQSF
J: TRBJ2-1
length: 13
V: TRBV29-1

CDR3: CASSFGGADTQYF
J: TRBJ2-3
length: 13
V: TRBV5-1

CDR3: CASRPPLTNSGELFF
J: TRBJ2-2
length: 15
V: TRBV12-3/TRBV12-4

CDR3: CAGSNNKGRSEKLFF
J: TRBJ1-4
length: 15
V: TRBV6-1

CDR3: CAIGEGRGSDYGYTF
J: TRBJ1-2
length: 15
V: TRBV10-3

CDR3: CASCRDRSPSYEQYF
J: TRBJ2-7
length: 15
V: TRBV6-5

CDR3: CATSQDWATNTVELLF
J: TRBJ2-2
length: 16
V: TRBV4-2

CDR3: CSVRATGLDSHF
J: TRBJ2-7
length: 12
V: TRBV20-1

CDR3: CDSSHSGVCYGYTF
J: TRBJ1-2
length: 14
V: TRBV11-1

CDR3: CAWSEGQGDSPLHF
J: TRBJ1-6
length: 14
V: TRBV30

CDR3: CASSYLINQEHGYTF
J: TRBJ1-2
length: 15
V: TRBV6-5

CDR3: CSVAGLTGVPDTQYF
J: TRBJ2-3
length: 15
V: TRBV29-1

CDR3: CASSHRTESTEAFF
J: TRBJ1-1
length: 14
V: TRBV4-1

CDR3: CAISESVTSGVFF
J: TRBJ1-1
length: 13
V: TRBV10-3

CDR3: CSVVNRGTNTEAFF
J: TRBJ1-1
length: 14
V: TRBV29-1

CDR3: CARSSGKGRYEQYF
J: TRBJ2-7
length: 14
V: TRBV30

CDR3: CASRLDRESTDTQYF
J: TRBJ2-3
length: 15
V: TRBV5-4

CDR3: CSVDRQGTSGSYEQYF
J: TRBJ2-7
length: 16
V: TRBV29-1

CDR3: CVSNSTRSGANVLTF
J: TRBJ2-6
length: 15
V: TRBV6-5

CDR3: CASSLALAGLYNEQLF
J: TRBJ2-1
length: 16
V: TRBV11-1

CDR3: CVSITQVEGPYEQYF
J: TRBJ2-7
length: 15
V: TRBV6-5

CDR3: CASSVVPGYNEQFF
J: TRBJ2-1
length: 14
V: TRBV9

CDR3: CASSQDLIGYQEQFF
J: TRBJ2-1
length: 15
V: TRBV4-1

CDR3: CARSGGRYGYTF
J: TRBJ1-2
length: 12
V: TRBV11-2

CDR3: CASSLAGSVDKQYF
J: TRBJ2-3
length: 14
V: TRBV6-2/TRBV6-3

CDR3: CASILAAGEIQYF
J: TRBJ2-5
length: 13
V: TRBV28

CDR3: CASSTGQGAYLWGNTEAFF
J: TRBJ1-1
length: 19
V: TRBV5-1

CDR3: CSVEAGGGNEQFF
J: TRBJ2-1
length: 13
V: TRBV29-1

CDR3: CTSSLVVGGGNIQYF
J: TRBJ2-4
length: 15
V: TRBV12-3/TRBV12-4

CDR3: CASSYAANYGYTF
J: TRBJ1-2
length: 13
V: TRBV6-6

CDR3: CASSQHPVRNTGKLLF
J: TRBJ2-2
length: 16
V: TRBV4-1

CDR3: CTSSILAVGNEQFF
J: TRBJ2-1
length: 14
V: TRBV5-5

CDR3: CASSPEGSPSYGQYF
J: TRBJ2-7
length: 15
V: TRBV12-3/TRBV12-4

CDR3: CGAGGPDMKAYEQYF
J: TRBJ2-7
length: 15
V: TRBV20-1

CDR3: CASTLQDTSTCYTF
J: TRBJ1-2
length: 14
V: TRBV7-8

CDR3: CASSLEGQGAFYGYTF
J: TRBJ1-2
length: 16
V: TRBV13

CDR3: CASSGLGWEDYEQYF
J: TRBJ2-7
length: 15
V: TRBV6-2/TRBV6-3

CDR3: CASSYLGGAEQLF
J: TRBJ2-1
length: 13
V: TRBV6-5

CDR3: CASSLEFRTGISNTEAVF
J: TRBJ1-1
length: 18
V: TRBV13

CDR3: CANSFSPENSYNEQFF
J: TRBJ2-1
length: 16
V: TRBV28

CDR3: CASRVLLSGANILTF
J: TRBJ2-6
length: 15
V: TRBV10-2

CDR3: CAISHRTENTEAFF
J: TRBJ1-1
length: 14
V: TRBV4-1

CDR3: CASSFPGGADTQYF
J: TRBJ2-3
length: 14
V: TRBV11-2